This T cell receptor beta chain was sequenced in a study of cytomegalovirus exposure and HLA in healthy donors. CDR1 and CDR2 from the germline V gene are SEHNR and FQNEAQ (reference sequence). The V and J ends lost 6 bases and 4 bases, in that order; junction bases with no gene match: 11. This CDR3 comprises 17 residues. On this clone: Its antigen is unidentified.

Study results and limitations: A later analysis reportedly found that, within productive TCRs, an Asian-associated ancestry cluster had fewer N-insertions than the mean observed across the approximately 690 donors.

The PCR employed 60 Vbeta primers together with 13 Jbeta primers. TCRdb's copy holds only in-frame clones and misses some; the assay was immunoSEQ multiplex PCR. The sample holds tens of thousands of clones; approximately 83% are singletons and the top ten take roughly 3.8%. This chain links TRBV7-9 with TRBJ2-7; TRBD2 matches 14 bases. The sequence was collected from a man in his forties or fifties in good health and CMV-seronegative. Sequencing was carried out using PBMCs. The CDR3 here is CASRPGLAGGVSYEQYF. The CDR3 DNA is TGTGCCAGCAGACCAGGACTAGCGGGAGGTGTGTCATACGAGCAGTACTTC. The full variable domain, with the rest looked up from reference TRBV7-9 and TRBJ2-7, is DTGVSQNPRHKITKRGQNVTFRCDPISEHNRLYWYRQTLGQGPEFLTYFQNEAQLEKSRLLSDRFSAERPKGSFSTLEIQRTEQGDSAMYLCASRPGLAGGVSYEQYFGPGTRLTVT.